Presented here are 5 T cell receptor beta chains from one specimen sequenced in a study of human T cells and chemical hapten exposure. Indicated time point: patch test 1, 2 weeks after DPC sensitization. The treatment is: therapeutic diphenylcyclopropenone sensitization with weekly scalp DPC. TCRdb analysed the RACE reads with MiXCR anew, one entry per CDR3 protein. The table has about 360,000 distinct CDR3 sequences, about 4.4% seen once. The sequences come from whole blood, collected in connection with sensitization to the hapten diphenylcyclopropenone (DPC). Receptors were obtained from a woman between 50 and 59 years old with alopecia areata. Some clones in this sample may be carry-over from other donors' samples.

The rearrangement uses TRBV6-5 and TRBJ2-5; 10 nucleotides align to TRBD2. The CDR3 extends over 15 amino acids. V lost 4 bases, J lost 4 bases, and 6 bases stayed unmatched. Per the germline V gene, CDR1 is MNHEY and CDR2 is SVGAGI. The CDR3 here is CASSLGLASVETQYF. The CDR3 coding sequence is TGTGCCAGCAGTTTGGGACTAGCGTCAGTAGAGACCCAGTACTTC.

The sample holds a few counts of this clonotype. The J gene is TRBJ1-1, the V gene TRBV6-2 or TRBV6-3, with D perhaps matching TRBD1 (5 bases). Trimming stripped 0 bases from V and 5 bases from J, with 19 bases between. The germline V gene encodes CDR1 MNHEY and CDR2 SVGEGT. The CDR3 covers 17 residues. The CDR3: CASSYSGLARSGTEAFF. Here the CDR3 DNA reads TGTGCCAGCAGTTACTCGGGGCTAGCACGGTCGGGGACTGAAGCTTTCTTT.

The genes are TRBV27 and TRBJ1-1; TRBD1 aligns across 9 bases. CDR3 length: 19 residues. The V and J ends lost 5 bases and 1 base, in that order; junction bases with no gene match: 17. Germline loops: CDR1 MNHEY, CDR2 SMNVEV (reference sequence). The CDR3: CASSAGTGILGEWNTEAFF. The CDR3 bases are TGTGCCAGCAGTGCCGGGACAGGGATTCTGGGGGAGTGGAACACTGAAGCTTTCTTT.

This clonotype has ten or more counts. J is TRBJ1-1 and V is TRBV20-1; D remains ambiguous. This CDR3 is 10 amino acids long. CDR1 is DFQATT and CDR2 is SNEGSKA in the germline V gene (reference sequence). CDR3 sequence: CSPPGTEAFF. CDR3 in DNA: TGCAGCCCCCCGGGCACTGAAGCTTTCTTT.

This clonotype was picked up many times. V is TRBV5-1 and J is TRBJ1-5; D not resolved. This CDR3 is built from 13 residues. The V end lost 0 bases, the J end lost 6 bases, and 7 bases lay between the germline ends. CDR1 and CDR2 from the germline V gene are SGHRS and YFSETQ. CDR3 region: CASSLDGLQPQHF. DNA of the CDR3: TGCGCCAGCAGCTTGGACGGGCTTCAGCCCCAGCATTTT.